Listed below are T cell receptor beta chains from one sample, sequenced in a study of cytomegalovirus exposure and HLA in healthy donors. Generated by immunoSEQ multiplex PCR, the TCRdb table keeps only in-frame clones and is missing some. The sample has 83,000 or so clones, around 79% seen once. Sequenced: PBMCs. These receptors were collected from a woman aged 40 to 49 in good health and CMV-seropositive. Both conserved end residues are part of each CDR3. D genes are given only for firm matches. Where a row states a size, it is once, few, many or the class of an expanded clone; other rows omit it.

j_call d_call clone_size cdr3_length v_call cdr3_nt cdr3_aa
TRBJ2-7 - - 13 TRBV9 TGTGCCAGCAGCGTAGGGCTCTCTCACGAGCAGTACTTC CASSVGLSHEQYF
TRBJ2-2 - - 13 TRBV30 TGTGCCTGGAGTGTAACACCAGCCGGGGAGCTGTTTTTT CAWSVTPAGELFF
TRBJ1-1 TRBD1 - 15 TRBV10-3 TGTGCCATCAGTGTCGGAGGGGGCAAAGGCACTGAAGCTTTCTTT CAISVGGGKGTEAFF
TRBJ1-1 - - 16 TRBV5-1 TGCGCCAGCAGCTTAGGAGATGTAATCCCTCGCACTGAAGCTTTCTTT CASSLGDVIPRTEAFF
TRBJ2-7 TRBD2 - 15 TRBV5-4 TGTGCCAGCAGCTTGGACTCGGGACTAGCGGGAGTAGTTTACTTC CASSLDSGLAGVVYF
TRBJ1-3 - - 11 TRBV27 TGTGCCAGCAGTTTCGGGAACACCATATATTTT CASSFGNTIYF
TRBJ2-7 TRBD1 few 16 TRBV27 TGTGCCAGCAGTTCGATTGGACAGGGAGTAACCTACGAGCAGTACTTC CASSSIGQGVTYEQYF
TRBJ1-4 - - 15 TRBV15 TGTGCCACCAGCAGAGGACAGTCAACTAATGAAAAACTGTTTTTT CATSRGQSTNEKLFF
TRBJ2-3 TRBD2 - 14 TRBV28 TGTGCCAGCAGACTAGCGGGAGCCCCAGATACGCAGTATTTT CASRLAGAPDTQYF
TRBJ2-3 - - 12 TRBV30 TGTGCCTGGACCCATTCAGGGGATACGCAGTATTTT CAWTHSGDTQYF
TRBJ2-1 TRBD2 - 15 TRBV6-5 TGTGCCAGCAGGACGCTAGCGGGAATCAGCAATGAGCAGTTCTTC CASRTLAGISNEQFF
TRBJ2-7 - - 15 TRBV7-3 TGTGCCAGCAGCTTGGCTAGCGTTGGCTCCTACGAGCAGTACTTC CASSLASVGSYEQYF
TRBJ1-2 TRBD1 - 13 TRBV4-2 TGTGCCAGCAGGAGGGGGCAAGACTATGGCTACACCTTC CASRRGQDYGYTF
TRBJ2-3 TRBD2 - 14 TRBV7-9 TGTGCCAGCAGTCAAGCGGGGAGCGGGGATACGCAGTATTTT CASSQAGSGDTQYF
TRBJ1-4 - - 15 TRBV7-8 TGTGCCAGCAGCCTCCGTGGGAGGGGGTCCGATAGGCTGTTTTTT CASSLRGRGSDRLFF
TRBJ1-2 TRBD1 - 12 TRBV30 TGTGCCTGGAGTCTCAGGACAGGGCCGGTCACCTTC CAWSLRTGPVTF
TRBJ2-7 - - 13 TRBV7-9 TGTGCCAGCAGCTTAGACAGCTCCTACGAGCAGTACTTC CASSLDSSYEQYF
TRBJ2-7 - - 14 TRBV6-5 TGTGCCAGCAGCCGGGACTTATACTCCTACGAGCAGTACTTC CASSRDLYSYEQYF
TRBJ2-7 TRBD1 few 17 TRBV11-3 TGTGCCAGCAGCCCCGGGACAGGGAATTTCGTAATCTACGAGCAGTACTTC CASSPGTGNFVIYEQYF
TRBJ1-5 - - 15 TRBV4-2 TGTGCCAGCAGCCAAGTTCAGGGGAGCAATCAGCCCCAGCATTTT CASSQVQGSNQPQHF
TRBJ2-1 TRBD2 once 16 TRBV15 TGTGCCACCACCCTAGATGGACTAGCTCTATACAATGAGCAGTTCTTC CATTLDGLALYNEQFF
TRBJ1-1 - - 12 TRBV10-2 TGCGCCAGCAGAGGGGTTTTGAGCGAAGCTTTCTTT CASRGVLSEAFF
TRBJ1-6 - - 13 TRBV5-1 TGCGCCAGCAGCTTTGAGGGGGGGGGACCTACTCACTTT CASSFEGGGPTHF
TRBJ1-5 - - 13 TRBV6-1 TGTGCCAGCAGTGAAGCAAGAGGAGGCGCCCAGCATTTT CASSEARGGAQHF
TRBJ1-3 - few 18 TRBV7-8 TGTGCCAGCAGCTTAGTTTTCTCAGACTTGAACTCTGGAAACACCATATATTTT CASSLVFSDLNSGNTIYF
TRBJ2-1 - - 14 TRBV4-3 TGCGCCAGCAGCCAGAGGGCATTCGGCAATGAGCAGTTCTTC CASSQRAFGNEQFF
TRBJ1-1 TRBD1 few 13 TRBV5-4 TGTGCCAGCAGCTTAGGACAGGGCCTTGAAGCTTTCTTT CASSLGQGLEAFF
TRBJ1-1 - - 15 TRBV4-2 TGTGCCAGCAGTAGGGACTCCCTACCGGGGACTGAAGCTTTCTTT CASSRDSLPGTEAFF
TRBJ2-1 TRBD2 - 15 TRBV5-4 TGTGCCAGCAGCCCGACTAGCGGGGACTACAATGAGCAGTTCTTC CASSPTSGDYNEQFF